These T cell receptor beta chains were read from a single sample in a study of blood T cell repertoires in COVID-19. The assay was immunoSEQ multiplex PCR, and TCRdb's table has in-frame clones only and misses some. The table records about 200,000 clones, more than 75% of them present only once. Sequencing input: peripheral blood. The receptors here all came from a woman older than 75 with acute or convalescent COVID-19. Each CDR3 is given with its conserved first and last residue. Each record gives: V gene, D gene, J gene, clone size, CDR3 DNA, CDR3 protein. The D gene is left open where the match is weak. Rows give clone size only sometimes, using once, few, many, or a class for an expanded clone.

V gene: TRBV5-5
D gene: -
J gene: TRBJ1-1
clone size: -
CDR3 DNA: TGTGCCAGCAGCCGATTTCTAACAGTGAACACTGAAGCTTTCTTT
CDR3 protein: CASSRFLTVNTEAFF

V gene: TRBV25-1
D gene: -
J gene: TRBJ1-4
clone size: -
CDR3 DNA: TGTGCCAGCAGAGGGGTGGGGTTGAGTGAAAAACTGTTTTTT
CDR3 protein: CASRGVGLSEKLFF

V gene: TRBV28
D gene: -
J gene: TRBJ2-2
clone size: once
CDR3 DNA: TGTGCCAGCAGTTTATGGTCAGGGAACACCGGGGAGCTGTTTTTT
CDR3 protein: CASSLWSGNTGELFF

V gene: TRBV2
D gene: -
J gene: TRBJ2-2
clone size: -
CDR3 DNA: TGTGCCAGCAGCGATCAAGCGACAGGCACCGGGGAGCTGTTTTTT
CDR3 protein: CASSDQATGTGELFF

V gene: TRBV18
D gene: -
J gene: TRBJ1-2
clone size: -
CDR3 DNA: TGTGCCAGCTCACCAAGGCAGGATAACTATGGCTACACCTTC
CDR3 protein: CASSPRQDNYGYTF

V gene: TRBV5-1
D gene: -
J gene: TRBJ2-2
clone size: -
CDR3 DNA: TGCGCCAGCAGCTTAATAAAGCACACCGGGGAGCTGTTTTTT
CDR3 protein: CASSLIKHTGELFF

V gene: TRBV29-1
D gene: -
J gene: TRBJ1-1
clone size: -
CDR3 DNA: TGCAGCGGGGCCAGGGACATGAACACTGAAGCTTTCTTT
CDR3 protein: CSGARDMNTEAFF

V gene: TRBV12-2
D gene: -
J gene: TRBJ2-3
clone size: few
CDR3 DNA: TGTGCAAGTCGCTTAGCTCGGACAGGGTACCCAGATACGCAGTATTTT
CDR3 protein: CASRLARTGYPDTQYF

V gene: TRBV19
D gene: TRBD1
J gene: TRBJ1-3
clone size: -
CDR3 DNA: TGTGCCAGTAGTACCCGGACAGGGGGAAACACCATATATTTT
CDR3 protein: CASSTRTGGNTIYF

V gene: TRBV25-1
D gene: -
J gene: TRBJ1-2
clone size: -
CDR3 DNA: TGTGCCAGCAATCTAGGAGGGGGAGGGGAGTATGGCTACACCTTC
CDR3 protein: CASNLGGGGEYGYTF

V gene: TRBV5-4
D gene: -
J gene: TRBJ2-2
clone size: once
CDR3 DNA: TGTGCCAGCAGCTTTCCCCTCCCGTCAGTCGGGGAGCTGTTTTTT
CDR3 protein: CASSFPLPSVGELFF

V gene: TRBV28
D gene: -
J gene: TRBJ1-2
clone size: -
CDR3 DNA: TGTGCCAGCAGTTTACAGGGGAACTATGGCTACATCTTC
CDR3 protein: CASSLQGNYGYIF

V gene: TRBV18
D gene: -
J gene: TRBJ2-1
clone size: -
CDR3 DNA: TGTGCCAGCTCACCGGCGGTCTTTGAGCAGTTCTTC
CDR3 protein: CASSPAVFEQFF

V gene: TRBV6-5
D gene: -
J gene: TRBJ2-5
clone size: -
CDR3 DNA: TGTGCCAGCAGACGCCTCGGGACCCAGTACTTC
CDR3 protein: CASRRLGTQYF

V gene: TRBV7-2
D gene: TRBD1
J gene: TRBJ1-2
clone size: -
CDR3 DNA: TGTGCCAGCAGACCTGACAGGGTTAAGGGCTACACCTTC
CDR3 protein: CASRPDRVKGYTF

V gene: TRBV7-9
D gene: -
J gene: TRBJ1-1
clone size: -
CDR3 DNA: TGTGCCAGCAGCTTGGCCCAGACGGGGAACACTGAAGCTTTCTTT
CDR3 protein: CASSLAQTGNTEAFF

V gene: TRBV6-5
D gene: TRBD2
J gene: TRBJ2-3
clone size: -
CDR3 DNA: TGTGCCAGCAGTTACACCCTGACTAGCGAGGCAGATACGCAGTATTTT
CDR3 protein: CASSYTLTSEADTQYF

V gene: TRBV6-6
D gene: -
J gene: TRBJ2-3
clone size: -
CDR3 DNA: TGTGCCAGCAGATTCGGGACAACTAGCACAGATACGCAGTATTTT
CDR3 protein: CASRFGTTSTDTQYF

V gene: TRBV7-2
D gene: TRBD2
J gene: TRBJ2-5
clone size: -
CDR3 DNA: TGTGCCAGCAGTTCCGCAGGGCTAGCGGGAGTAGAGACCCAGTACTTC
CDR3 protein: CASSSAGLAGVETQYF

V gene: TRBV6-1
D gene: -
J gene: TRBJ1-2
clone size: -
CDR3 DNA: TGTGCCAGCAGAGACCCCCCTCAGGGTTTTCGAGGCTACACCTTC
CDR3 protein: CASRDPPQGFRGYTF

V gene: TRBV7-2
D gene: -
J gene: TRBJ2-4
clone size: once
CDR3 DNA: TGTGCCAGCAGCTTAGAACACGGGAGCTTGGTAGGGAACATTCAGTACTTC
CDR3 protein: CASSLEHGSLVGNIQYF

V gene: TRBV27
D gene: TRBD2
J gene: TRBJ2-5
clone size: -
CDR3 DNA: TGTGCCAGCAGTTCCCTTGAGCTAGCGGGAGTCCGAGAGACCCAGTACTTC
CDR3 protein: CASSSLELAGVRETQYF